Listed below are T cell receptor beta chains from one sample, sequenced in a study of blood T cell repertoires in COVID-19. The protocol was immunoSEQ multiplex PCR, while the TCRdb copy is restricted to in-frame clones and leaves out a portion. The sample holds roughly 150,000 clones; 65% to 85% are singletons and the top ten take roughly 9.1%. Sequenced material: peripheral blood. The receptors derive from a woman aged 80 or over with active or convalescent COVID-19. CDR3s include the opening cysteine and the closing phenylalanine or tryptophan. The D gene is left open where the match is weak. A clone size is listed for some rows: how often the clone was seen (once, few, many), or a class if it is expanded.

J,V,D,size,DNA,CDR3
TRBJ2-4,TRBV12-5,TRBD1,.,TGTGCTAGTGGTGTGACAGGGAAATGGATTCAGTACTTC,CASGVTGKWIQYF
TRBJ1-1,TRBV18,.,.,TGTGCCAGCTCACCCCGGGACAAGAACACTGAAGCTTTCTTT,CASSPRDKNTEAFF
TRBJ2-3,TRBV19,TRBD2,.,TGTGCCAGTAGTATTTTGGGTCTTTCGGCGGGGGAGACAGATACGCAGTATTTT,CASSILGLSAGETDTQYF
TRBJ1-1,TRBV12-3/TRBV12-4,.,.,TGTGCCAGCAGACCAGGGAGGGACGCTGAAGCTTTCTTT,CASRPGRDAEAFF
TRBJ2-7,TRBV27,TRBD1,.,TGTGCCAGCAGTTTAGCAGGGGGCTTCTACGAGCAGTACTTC,CASSLAGGFYEQYF
TRBJ1-5,TRBV7-2,TRBD1,.,TGTGCCAGCAGCGGACAGGGGAATCAGCCCCAGCATTTT,CASSGQGNQPQHF
TRBJ2-1,TRBV5-6,TRBD1,.,TGTGCCAGCAGCTTGGGACAGGGAACCTACAATGAGCAGTTCTTC,CASSLGQGTYNEQFF
TRBJ1-5,TRBV5-1,.,.,TGCGCCAGCAGCCCCGATCCGGGAACACGAAACCAGCCCCAGCATTTT,CASSPDPGTRNQPQHF
TRBJ1-5,TRBV25-1,.,.,TGTGCCAGCGGGACAAACTTAGACAACAAGCCCCAGCATTTT,CASGTNLDNKPQHF
TRBJ1-4,TRBV4-2,.,few,TGTGCCAGCAGCCAAGGATCAGGACTTGCAACTAATGAAAAACTGTTTTTT,CASSQGSGLATNEKLFF
TRBJ1-1,TRBV9,TRBD1,.,TGTGCCAGCAGCGCCCAGGGGGGTATGAACACTGAAGCTTTCTTT,CASSAQGGMNTEAFF
TRBJ1-2,TRBV7-2,TRBD1,.,TGTGCCAGCAGCCTAGGAGACAGGGTTGGTTATGGCTACACCTTC,CASSLGDRVGYGYTF
TRBJ2-3,TRBV4-3,.,.,TGCGCCAGCAGCCAAGATAGCCAGTTCACAGATACGCAGTATTTT,CASSQDSQFTDTQYF
TRBJ2-7,TRBV2,TRBD2,.,TGTGCCAGCAGTGAAGTCGGACTAGCGGGGAGTTTCTACGAGCAGTACTTC,CASSEVGLAGSFYEQYF
TRBJ2-6,TRBV27,TRBD1,once,TGTGCCAGCAGCCGGGACAGGACCTCTGGGGCCAACGTCCTGACTTTC,CASSRDRTSGANVLTF
TRBJ2-7,TRBV6-5,TRBD1,.,TGTGCCAGCAGTTACATCGGGACAGTTTACGAGCAGTACTTC,CASSYIGTVYEQYF
TRBJ1-2,TRBV2,.,.,TGTGCCAGCAGTGAATTCAGGGAGGCCCGGCTATTATATGGCTACACCTTC,CASSEFREARLLYGYTF
TRBJ1-1,TRBV14,.,.,TGTGCCAGCGCTCAGGGAATGAACACTGAAGCTTTCTTT,CASAQGMNTEAFF
TRBJ2-7,TRBV4-3,TRBD2,.,TGCGCCAGCAGCCCCACCGGGGGGGTAGAGCAGTACTTC,CASSPTGGVEQYF
TRBJ1-2,TRBV6-5,TRBD1,.,TGTGCCAGCAGCGGTGGGACAGTGCCTAACTATGGCTACACCTTC,CASSGGTVPNYGYTF
TRBJ1-5,TRBV19,.,.,TGTGCCAGTAGTATCGGTCTCAGGGGATCCATAAGCAATCAGCCCCAGCATTTT,CASSIGLRGSISNQPQHF
TRBJ1-6,TRBV7-9,TRBD1,.,TGTGCCAGCAGCTTAGATGGGACAGGGGTATCACCCCTCCACTTT,CASSLDGTGVSPLHF
TRBJ2-3,TRBV5-1,.,.,TGCGCCAGCAGCCCCCGTCCTCAGGGTAGCACAGATACGCAGTATTTT,CASSPRPQGSTDTQYF
TRBJ2-5,TRBV5-4,TRBD2,.,TGTGCCAGCAGCCACGCGACTAGCGGGGGGGGAGAGACCCAGTACTTC,CASSHATSGGGETQYF
TRBJ2-7,TRBV4-3,TRBD1,.,TGCGCCAGCAGCCGGACCCGGGACAGGGACTACGAGCAGTACTTC,CASSRTRDRDYEQYF
TRBJ2-3,TRBV25-1,TRBD1,.,TGTGCCAGCAGAGGGGACAGGGGAAACACAGATACGCAGTATTTT,CASRGDRGNTDTQYF
TRBJ1-2,TRBV11-2,.,.,TGTGCCAGCAGCTTAGATCTAGGGCAGGGATCATTCTATGGCTACACCTTC,CASSLDLGQGSFYGYTF
TRBJ1-3,TRBV19,.,.,TGTGCCAGTAGTCTCGACAGGAGAAACACCATATATTTT,CASSLDRRNTIYF
TRBJ1-4,TRBV30,TRBD1,.,TGTGCCTGGAGTGTAGAGACAGGGGAAAAACTGTTTTTT,CAWSVETGEKLFF
TRBJ2-1,TRBV5-4,TRBD1,.,TGTGCCAGCAGCCGGGACAGGGGATACAATGAGCAGTTCTTC,CASSRDRGYNEQFF
TRBJ1-6,TRBV27,TRBD1,few,TGTGCCAGCAGTTTAGCGCTAAGAGGGACAGCTAATTCACCCCTCCACTTT,CASSLALRGTANSPLHF
TRBJ1-3,TRBV3-1/TRBV3-2,TRBD1,.,TGTGCCAGCAGCCAGGAGGGGGCGGAAAACACCATATATTTT,CASSQEGAENTIYF
TRBJ1-1,TRBV5-1,.,few,TGCGCCAGCAGCTCGCAACCGGGGACTGAAGCTTTCTTT,CASSSQPGTEAFF
TRBJ2-4,TRBV18,TRBD1,few,TGTGCCAGCTCTAATGGGGGCCAGGGGGCCGTTCTAGCCAAAAACATTCAGTACTTC,CASSNGGQGAVLAKNIQYF
TRBJ1-5,TRBV5-5,.,.,TGTGCCAGCAGCTTGGAGGGAGGCGGGAGAGCCCAGCATTTT,CASSLEGGGRAQHF
TRBJ1-2,TRBV19,TRBD1,.,TGTGCCAGTACCGTGGACAGGGAGAACTATGGCTACACCTTC,CASTVDRENYGYTF
TRBJ2-3,TRBV4-3,TRBD2,.,TGCGCCAGCAGCCAAGAAGTTGGGGCGGGGGGCACACCTAGCACAGATACGCAGTATTTT,CASSQEVGAGGTPSTDTQYF
TRBJ1-1,TRBV3-1/TRBV3-2,.,.,TGTGCCAGCAGCCCGAGTGGGCAGAACACTGAAGCTTTCTTT,CASSPSGQNTEAFF
TRBJ2-1,TRBV7-2,TRBD2,.,TGTGCCAGCAGCGTTAGCGGGGGGGGCTCCTACAATGAGCAGTTCTTC,CASSVSGGGSYNEQFF
TRBJ2-3,TRBV7-7,TRBD2,once,TGTGCTAGCAGTCCCGGGACTAGCGGGGGTTACCTCGTGACAGATACGCAGTATTTT,CASSPGTSGGYLVTDTQYF
TRBJ2-1,TRBV7-3,.,.,TGTGCCAGCAGCTTATCCGGTCCTAACCTTCGCTCCTACAATGAGCAGTTCTTC,CASSLSGPNLRSYNEQFF
TRBJ2-2,TRBV9,.,once,TGTGCCAGCAGCGTAGTAACTAGCTCTGCCGGGGAGCTGTTTTTT,CASSVVTSSAGELFF
TRBJ2-1,TRBV7-7,TRBD2,.,TGTGCTAGCAGCTTAGCAGGGACTAGCGGATTAGATGAGCAGTTCTTC,CASSLAGTSGLDEQFF
TRBJ1-3,TRBV5-1,.,.,TGCGCCAGCAGCTTGGCCGGGGAGAGATATGGAAACACCATATATTTT,CASSLAGERYGNTIYF
TRBJ2-3,TRBV7-8,TRBD1,.,TGTGCCAGCAGCGCTCGGGACAGTCCTTCAGATACGCAGTATTTT,CASSARDSPSDTQYF
TRBJ2-5,TRBV5-1,.,.,TGCGCCAGCACCTACATGCTGGGGGGGGGCGGACAAGAGACCCAGTACTTC,CASTYMLGGGGQETQYF
TRBJ1-6,TRBV19,TRBD1,.,TGTGCCAGTAGCTCGCTAGGTTTAGGACAGGACAATTCACCCCTCCACTTT,CASSSLGLGQDNSPLHF
TRBJ2-7,TRBV5-1,.,.,TGCGCCAGCAGCTGGAGGACGGACAGCTCCTACGAGCAGTACTTC,CASSWRTDSSYEQYF
TRBJ1-1,TRBV11-2,.,.,TGTGCCAGCAGACCACTTCCCCAGGGGTACGGTGAAGCTTTCTTT,CASRPLPQGYGEAFF
TRBJ2-5,TRBV7-9,TRBD2,.,TGTGCCAGCAGCTCAGATCGACTAGCGGGGGAGACCCAGTACTTC,CASSSDRLAGETQYF
TRBJ1-1,TRBV6-5,.,.,TGTGCCAGCAGTTATGAGGGAAGGAGTGAAGCTTTCTTT,CASSYEGRSEAFF
TRBJ2-2,TRBV6-5,.,.,TGTGCCAGCAGTTACTCGGTTCAGGGGACCGGGGAGCTGTTTTTT,CASSYSVQGTGELFF
TRBJ2-3,TRBV30,TRBD1,.,TGTGCCTCTTGGACAGGCTTCACAGATACGCAGTATTTT,CASWTGFTDTQYF
TRBJ2-3,TRBV7-2,TRBD1,.,TGTGCCAGCAGCTCCGGGACAGGGAATACGCAGTATTTT,CASSSGTGNTQYF